The 21 T cell receptor gamma chains below come from one sample, sequenced in a study of gamma-delta chains in newborns, infants, children (dated by TCRdb to the late 2010s). Sequencing used an Illumina MiSeq. TCRdb reprocessed the public reads with the caller CATT; rows with the same DNA were merged afterwards. The sample table lists more than 1,000 gamma-chain clones, about 2.7% of them with a count of one. Clones ranked in the top ten supply 20% to 25% of the sample. The sequencing input was blood. All receptors come from a child who was a newborn, infant or young child, either healthy, febrile or measles-vaccinated (not recorded which).

With respect to this clone: The protein TCRdb gives is from a much larger clone and does not agree with this DNA's translation at residue 7, likely a read error; the protein shown here comes from the DNA. V gene TRGV3 combines with J gene TRGJP2. The junction had 4 bases not matched to a gene; V was cut back by 0 bases and J by 3 bases. This CDR3 region has 15 residues. Germline V lookup: CDR1 VTNTFY, CDR2 YDVSTARD (reference sequence). The CDR3 bases are TGTGCCACCTGGGACAGGCCCGGTAGTGATTGGATCAAGACGTTT. Translating gives CATWDRPGSDWIKTF.

Regarding this clone: The mismatch at residue 11 between this DNA's translation and the TCRdb protein of a much larger clone likely reflects a read error; the protein shown is translated from the DNA. The chain has TRGV9 and TRGJP. This CDR3 spans 13 amino acids. Germline values: CDR1 GITISATS, CDR2 ISYDGTV (reference sequence). The CDR3 DNA reads as TGTGCCTTGTGGGAGTTGGGCAAAAAAATCAGGGTATTT. Its protein is CALWELGKKIRVF.

In this sample, this clone turned up a few times. This clone may be a read error of a much larger clone one base away. In the same sample, other DNA sequences code for this CDR3. V gene TRGV2 combines with J gene TRGJP2. This CDR3 contains 14 residues. From germline, CDR1 is EGSNGY and CDR2 YDSYNSKV. In nucleotides, the CDR3 is TGCGCCACCTGGGACGGAAGTAGTGATTGGATCAAGACGTTT. This translates into CATWDGSSDWIKTF.

Comments on this clone: With only one base between it and a far larger clone, this is likely a read error. Other DNA sequences in the same sample also yield this CDR3. CDR3 region: CALWEDQELGKKIKVF. CDR3 nucleotide sequence: TGTGCTTTGTGGGAGGACCAAGAGTTGGGCAAAAAAATCAAGGTATTT. The chain has TRGV9 and TRGJP. The CDR3 is 16 residues long. The V gene's germline CDR1 is GITISATS and CDR2 ISYDGTV (reference sequence).

In this sample, this clone turned up a few times. The mismatch at residue 5 between this DNA's translation and the TCRdb protein of a much larger clone likely reflects a read error; the protein shown is translated from the DNA. The rearrangement links TRGV9 to TRGJP. Per germline, CDR1 GITISATS and CDR2 ISYDGTV (reference sequence). Losses at the gene ends were 5 bases for V and 4 bases for J; bases not matched to a gene: 5. The CDR3 spans 16 residues. CDR3 nucleotide sequence: TGTGCCTTGTGGGGGGGACAAGAGTTGGGCAAAAAAATCAAGGTATTT. It specifies CALWGGQELGKKIKVF.

As concerns this clone: A far larger clone is only one base removed, so a read error is likely. Other nucleotide sequences from this sample produce the same CDR3. The chain uses TRGV2 and TRGJ1 or TRGJ2. The CDR3 totals 12 residues. The germline V gene encodes CDR1 EGSNGY and CDR2 YDSYNSKV. Losses at the gene ends were 3 bases for V and 7 bases for J; bases not matched to a gene: 6. The CDR3 region is CATWDRDYKKLF. CDR3 sequence (DNA): TGTGCCACCTGGGACAGGGACTATAAGAAACTCTTT.

Regarding this clone: A read error is the likely source, as a far larger clone sits one nucleotide away. This chain connects TRGV9 to TRGJP. Germline-derived CDR1 and CDR2 are GITISATS and ISYDGTV (reference sequence). The CDR3 has 17 residues. CDR3 amino acids: CALWEVGQGLGKKIKVF. CDR3 coding DNA: TGTGCCTTGTGGGAGGTGGGGCAAGGGTTGGGCAAAAAAATCAAGGTATTT.

This clone occurred a few times. Translating this DNA gives a protein that differs at residue 5 from the TCRdb one, which belongs to a much larger clone; a read error is likely, and the protein shown is this translation. This chain links TRGV2 with TRGJ1 or TRGJ2. V gave up 5 bases and J gave up 3 bases; unmatched junction bases: 7. Germline V CDR1 and CDR2: EGSNGY, YDSYNSKV. The length of the CDR3 is 13 residues. CDR3 DNA: TGTGCCACCTGGGGCGTCCTTTATTATAAGAAACTCTTT. It yields the protein CATWGVLYYKKLF.

This clone was observed a handful of times. TCRdb's protein for this DNA is that of a much larger clone and differs from the translation at residue 8, likely a read error; the protein shown is the DNA translation. V gene TRGV2 combines with J gene TRGJ1 or TRGJ2. Trimming cost V 0 bases and J 12 bases; bases outside gene matches: 5. This CDR3 contains 11 residues. Germline CDR1 is EGSNGY and CDR2 is YDSYNSKV. CDR3 sequence (DNA): TGTGCCACCTGGGACGGGCTCATGAAACTCTTT. Residues: CATWDGLMKLF.

In the case of this clone: Only one base separates this from a far larger clonotype, so it likely reflects a read error. The genes are TRGV2 and TRGJ1 or TRGJ2. This CDR3 contains 17 residues. Per the germline V gene, CDR1 is EGSNGY and CDR2 is YDSYNSKV. CDR3 sequence (DNA): TGTGCCACCTGGGACGGGCAGGTTTCGGCAAATTATTACAAGAAACTCTTT. Translating gives CATWDGQVSANYYKKLF.

By sample fraction, this clone is large. V gene TRGV8 combines with J gene TRGJ1 or TRGJ2. Germline assignment: CDR1 VENAVY and CDR2 YDSYNSRV. The CDR3 runs to 13 residues. Unmatched junction bases numbered 9, after V lost 3 bases and J lost 7 bases. The CDR3 nucleotides are TGTGCCACCTGGGATTCCCAGGGGTATAAGAAACTCTTT. It is translated as CATWDSQGYKKLF.

This clone showed up just a few times. With a much larger clone just one base away, this may be a read error. The V gene is TRGV9, the J gene TRGJP. Judging by the DNA end, TRGJP1 fits better; the J call may be wrong. This CDR3 spans 17 amino acids. Per germline, CDR1 GITISATS and CDR2 ISYDGTV (reference sequence). CDR3 region: CALWEVLDQLGKKIKIF. CDR3 nucleotide sequence: TGTGCCTTGTGGGAGGTGCTGGACCAGTTGGGCAAAAAAATCAAGATATTT.

A word on this clone: This DNA's translation differs at residue 2 from TCRdb's protein, which comes from a much larger clone; a read error is likely, and the protein shown is translated from the DNA. The rearrangement links TRGV2 to TRGJ1 or TRGJ2. CDR3 size: 13 residues. CDR1 and CDR2 (germline): EGSNGY, YDSYNSKV. CDR3 in amino acids: CTTWDGPYYKKLF. In DNA, the CDR3 is TGTACCACCTGGGACGGGCCGTATTATAAGAAACTCTTT.

This clone has a handful of counts. A read error is possible here, since a much larger clone lies one base away. In the same sample, other DNA sequences code for this CDR3. CDR3 nucleotide sequence: TGTGCCTTGTGGGAGACCTATACCACTGGTTGGTTCAAAATATTT. Protein sequence: CALWETYTTGWFKIF. J is TRGJP1 and V is TRGV9. The CDR3 contains 15 residues. Per the germline V gene, CDR1 is GITISATS and CDR2 is ISYDGTV (reference sequence).

This clone counts as large. The same CDR3 arises from other DNA sequences in this sample as well. This chain uses TRGV8 with TRGJP1. Germline V gene sequence: CDR1 VENAVY, CDR2 YDSYNSRV. The V segment lost 1 base and the J segment 7 bases; nucleotides outside the gene matches: 3. There are 13 residues in the CDR3. The CDR3 coding sequence is TGTGCCACCTGGGATAGTGGTGGTTGGTTCAAGATATTT. Encoded protein: CATWDSGGWFKIF.

Points on this clone: A far more abundant clone sits one base away, making this likely a read error. Other nucleotide sequences from this sample produce the same CDR3. The chain joins TRGV9 to TRGJP. Germline V gene data show CDR1 as GITISATS and CDR2 as ISYDGTV (reference sequence). CDR3 length: 15 amino acids. In nucleotides, the CDR3 is TGCGCCTTGTGGGAGCAAGAGTTGGGCAAAAAAATCAAGGTATTT. Its protein is CALWEQELGKKIKVF.

This clone was counted between two and nine times. The amino acid sequence in TCRdb belongs to a much larger clone and departs from this DNA's translation at residue 4, likely a sequencing read error; the sequence shown is translated from the DNA. The rearrangement joins TRGV8 to TRGJ1 or TRGJ2. The CDR3 has 11 residues. Germline V gene data show CDR1 as VENAVY and CDR2 as YDSYNSRV. This CDR3 is CATRDRPEKLF. CDR3 sequence (DNA): TGTGCCACCCGGGATAGGCCGGAGAAACTCTTT.

As to this clone: TCRdb attributes to this sequence the protein of a much larger clone, which differs from the DNA translation at residue 13; a read error is likely, and the protein displayed is translated from the DNA. The CDR3 DNA is TGTGCCACCTGGGACGGAGGGGATAGTAGTGATTGGTTCAAGACGTTT. Its translation: CATWDGGDSSDWFKTF. The chain uses TRGV2 and TRGJP2. Germline lookup yields CDR1 EGSNGY and CDR2 YDSYNSKV. This CDR3 is 16 amino acids long.

This clone was counted between two and nine times. TCRdb attributes to this sequence the protein of a much larger clone, which differs from the DNA translation at residue 3; a read error is likely, and the protein displayed is translated from the DNA. The chain is built from TRGV3 and TRGJ1 or TRGJ2. The CDR3 has 13 residues. Germline V gene data show CDR1 as VTNTFY and CDR2 as YDVSTARD (reference sequence). CDR3 sequence reads: CAIWDRQHYKKLF. The CDR3 bases are TGTGCCATCTGGGACAGGCAGCATTATAAGAAACTCTTT.

In the case of this clone: A far larger clone is off by one base, so a read error is likely. This same CDR3 is encoded by further DNA sequences in the sample. The V call is TRGV9, the J call TRGJP. This CDR3 is 13 amino acids long. Germline CDR1 reads GITISATS; CDR2 reads ISYDGTV (reference sequence). Written as DNA, the CDR3 is TGTGCCTTATGGGAGTTGGGCAAAAAAATCAAGGTATTT. This codes for CALWELGKKIKVF.

In the case of this clone: This DNA's translation and the protein TCRdb lists, from a much larger clone, do not match at residue 2, likely due to a read error; the protein shown is translated from the DNA. J is TRGJP2 and V is TRGV3. Looked up from germline, CDR1 is VTNTFY and CDR2 is YDVSTARD (reference sequence). The CDR3 has 15 amino acids. The CDR3 spells CTTWDRLGSDWIKTF. In DNA form, the CDR3 reads TGTACCACCTGGGACAGGCTCGGTAGTGATTGGATCAAGACGTTT.